Below are 32 T cell receptor beta chains sequenced from a single sample in a study of cytomegalovirus exposure and HLA in healthy donors. Primers for the PCR totalled 60 Vbeta and 13 Jbeta. Clones were sequenced by immunoSEQ multiplex PCR, and TCRdb holds only the in-frame ones, with some missing. The sample holds some 160,000 clones, roughly 84% seen once. The sequenced sample consisted of PBMCs. The receptors derive from a man aged 18-30 years in good health and CMV-seronegative.

This clone was detected only once. This chain uses TRBV5-1 with TRBJ2-2; a weak D match, TRBD2 (5 bases). This CDR3 is built from 15 residues. V was clipped by 10 bases and J by 0 bases, with 16 bases between them. The V gene's germline CDR1 is SGHRS and CDR2 YFSETQ. CDR3 in amino acids: CASRVGSTNTGELFF. The CDR3 DNA follows: TGCGCCTCGCGGGTGGGGAGTACGAACACCGGGGAGCTGTTTTTT.

The chain carries TRBV7-3 and TRBJ2-3, with 7 bases fitting TRBD1. The V segment lost 2 bases and the J segment 9 bases; nucleotides outside the gene matches: 2. This CDR3 spans 12 amino acids. CDR1 is SGHTA, CDR2 FQGTGA, per germline. The CDR3 nucleotides are TGTGCCAGCAGCTTACAGGGGGAAACGCAGTATTTT. Translated: CASSLQGETQYF.

The J gene is TRBJ2-2, the V gene TRBV28; TRBD1 agrees at 7 bases. The germline gives CDR1 MDHEN, CDR2 SYDVKM. This CDR3 is built from 16 residues. Unmatched junction bases numbered 9, after V lost 4 bases and J lost 4 bases. CDR3 sequence reads: CASSYPGQASTGELFF. The CDR3 DNA is TGTGCCAGCAGTTATCCTGGACAGGCGAGCACCGGGGAGCTGTTTTTT.

Only a few counts were recorded for this clone. V usage is TRBV6-4 and J usage is TRBJ1-6; tentative D call: TRBD1 (5 bases). Germline V lookup: CDR1 MRHNA, CDR2 SNTAGT. CDR3 length equals 13 residues. V dropped 3 bases and J dropped 5 bases, with 5 bases sitting between them. In nucleotides, the CDR3 is TGTGCCAGCAGTGAGGACAATAATTCACCCCTCCACTTT. This encodes CASSEDNNSPLHF.

The rearrangement joins TRBV7-2 to TRBJ2-3, with 7 bases fitting TRBD1. The CDR3 contains 18 residues. The V gene end was trimmed by 0 bases and the J gene end by 0 bases; junction bases not matched to a gene: 9. CDR1 and CDR2 (germline): SGHTA, FQGNSA. The CDR3 here is CASSLAWGQRQSTDTQYF. The CDR3 DNA is TGTGCCAGCAGCTTAGCGTGGGGACAGCGGCAGAGCACAGATACGCAGTATTTT.

The V and J genes are TRBV28 and TRBJ1-3; 10 nucleotides line up with TRBD1. Germline assignment: CDR1 MDHEN and CDR2 SYDVKM. The V gene end was trimmed by 4 bases and the J gene end by 4 bases; junction bases not matched to a gene: 7. This CDR3 has 16 residues. The CDR3 reads CASSSDRGLSGNTIYF. DNA of the CDR3: TGTGCCAGCAGTTCAGACAGGGGGCTATCGGGAAACACCATATATTTT.

The V gene is TRBV19, the J gene TRBJ2-5; D may be TRBD1 (6 bases). In germline, CDR1 is LNHDA, CDR2 SQIVND (reference sequence). The CDR3 sequence is 17 residues long. V lost 1 base to trimming and J lost 4 bases, with 19 bases between them. CDR3 amino acids: CASSIGLRWGRTETQYF. CDR3 bases: TGTGCCAGTAGTATAGGATTAAGGTGGGGGCGGACAGAGACCCAGTACTTC.

This chain connects TRBV28 to TRBJ1-1; D is undetermined. The germline V gene has CDR1 MDHEN and CDR2 SYDVKM. The length of the CDR3 is 12 residues. V gave up 5 bases and J gave up 7 bases, with 11 bases separating them. The CDR3, as DNA: TGTGCCAGCAGTCACGATTACATTGAAGCTTTCTTT. Translated, it gives CASSHDYIEAFF. The complete variable domain, with remaining parts taken from reference TRBV28 and TRBJ1-1, reads DVKVTQSSRYLVKRTGEKVFLECVQDMDHENMFWYRQDPGLGLRLIYFSYDVKMKEKGDIPEGYSVSREKKERFSLILESASTNQTSMYLCASSHDYIEAFFGQGTRLTVV.

This sequence joins TRBV6-1 and TRBJ1-4; no definite D call. The germline V gene has CDR1 MNHNS and CDR2 SASEGT. V lost 8 bases to trimming and J lost 5 bases, with 15 bases between them. This CDR3 has 14 amino acids. CDR3 DNA: TGTGCCAGCTCCTCGGGAGGGAACAATGAAAAACTGTTTTTT. Its protein product is CASSSGGNNEKLFF.

The chain uses TRBV29-1 and TRBJ2-1; TRBD2 matches 9 bases. Losses at the gene ends were 4 bases for V and 0 bases for J; bases not matched to a gene: 1. The CDR3 extends over 14 amino acids. Germline CDR1 reads SQVTM; CDR2 reads ANQGSEA. For the CDR3, the DNA is TGCAGCGTTGTTAGCGGGAGCTCCTACAATGAGCAGTTCTTC. Translating it yields CSVVSGSSYNEQFF.

The chain links TRBV7-2 to TRBJ1-1, with D unresolved. The CDR3 has 13 amino acids. Trimming took off 1 base at V and 7 bases at J, with 10 bases between the two ends. Germline V lookup: CDR1 SGHTA, CDR2 FQGNSA. CDR3 sequence reads: CASSLGAGSEAFF. The CDR3 DNA is TGTGCCAGCAGCTTAGGGGCGGGGAGTGAAGCTTTCTTT. The entire variable domain, with the rest obtained from reference TRBV7-2 and TRBJ1-1, is as follows: GAGVSQSPSNKVTEKGKDVELRCDPISGHTALYWYRQSLGQGLEFLIYFQGNSAPDKSGLPSDRFSAERTGGSVSTLTIQRTQQEDSAVYLCASSLGAGSEAFFGQGTRLTVV.

A single count supports this clone. The CDR3 nucleotides are TGTGCCAGCAACGGGCGGGAGGGCCGTAATGAGCAGTTCTTC. This sequence encodes CASNGREGRNEQFF. The V call is TRBV28, the J call TRBJ2-1; 9 bases align to TRBD2. The CDR3 runs to 14 residues. Per the germline V gene, CDR1 is MDHEN and CDR2 is SYDVKM. V lost 7 bases to trimming and J lost 7 bases; unmatched junction nucleotides: 8.

The rearrangement links TRBV13 to TRBJ2-1; TRBD2 matches at 14 bases. The CDR3 contains 19 residues. V shed 5 bases and J 3 bases; nucleotides not matched to a gene: 12. Germline V lookup: CDR1 PRHDT, CDR2 FYEKMQ (reference sequence). DNA for the CDR3: TGTGCCAGCAGCCCCCCCCCGGGACTAGCGGGAGCCTACTACAATGAGCAGTTCTTC. Its protein product is CASSPPPGLAGAYYNEQFF.

The chain is built from TRBV7-9 and TRBJ2-1; TRBD2 matches 10 bases. In germline, CDR1 is SEHNR, CDR2 FQNEAQ (reference sequence). V was pared by 0 bases and J by 4 bases, with 3 bases of the junction left unmatched. The CDR3 sequence is 16 residues long. The CDR3 DNA reads as TGTGCCAGCAGCTTAGCACTAGCGGGAATATACAATGAGCAGTTCTTC. This sequence encodes CASSLALAGIYNEQFF.

Only a few counts were recorded for this clone. The chain carries TRBV10-3 and TRBJ2-7; TRBD1 aligns across 8 bases. V dropped 0 bases and J dropped 4; count of bases not matched to a gene: 14. From germline, CDR1 is ENHRY and CDR2 SYGVKD. The CDR3 runs to 18 residues. CDR3 DNA: TGTGCCATCAGTGAGTCCCCCCCCCAGGGGGCTATCTCGTACGAGCAGTACTTC. It translates to CAISESPPQGAISYEQYF.

This rearrangement joins TRBV5-6 to TRBJ2-7, with D hard to call. V gave up 0 bases and J gave up 4 bases, with 5 bases separating them. The germline V gene has CDR1 SGHDT and CDR2 YYEEEE. The CDR3 is 12 amino acids. The CDR3, as DNA: TGTGCCAGCAGCTTGGGACTTTACGAGCAGTACTTC. It specifies CASSLGLYEQYF.

Worth noting for this clone: One end of the junction is discordant with germline, which a read error may explain. The genes are TRBV7-9 and TRBJ1-2; TRBD1 matches 11 bases. In germline, CDR1 is SEHNR, CDR2 FQNEAQ (reference sequence). The CDR3 spans 13 residues. In nucleotides, the CDR3 is TGTGCCAGCAGCTTAGCCGGGACAGGGGGTGTTTCCTTC. Translating gives CASSLAGTGGVSF.

CDR3 DNA: TGTGCCAGTAGTATTGGACTAGGCGAGACCCAGTACTTC. It yields the protein CASSIGLGETQYF. The chain recombines TRBV19 with TRBJ2-5; TRBD2 aligns across 7 bases. Per the germline V gene, CDR1 is LNHDA and CDR2 is SQIVND (reference sequence). J gave up 5 bases and V 3 bases, and 3 bases lay outside the gene matches. This CDR3 is built from 13 residues. Based on the CDR3 plus reference TRBV19 and TRBJ2-5, the full variable domain is DGGITQSPKYLFRKEGQNVTLSCEQNLNHDAMYWYRQDPGQGLRLIYYSQIVNDFQKGDIAEGYSVSREKKESFPLTVTSAQKNPTAFYLCASSIGLGETQYFGPGTRLLVL.

J is TRBJ2-1 and V is TRBV9, with TRBD2 matching over 9 bases. J lost 2 bases, V lost 1 base, and 1 base had no gene match. Per the germline V gene, CDR1 is SGDLS and CDR2 is YYNGEE. This CDR3 contains 15 residues. CDR3 sequence: CASSVLAGAYNEQFF. The CDR3 region has the DNA TGTGCCAGCAGCGTATTAGCGGGAGCCTACAATGAGCAGTTCTTC.

This clone was recorded a few times. The V call is TRBV2, the J call TRBJ2-7; no clear D gene. Trimming shortened V by 4 bases and J by 7 bases, and 8 bases separated the two germline ends. Germline CDR1 reads SNHLY; CDR2 reads FYNNEI. CDR3 size: 11 residues. CDR3 bases: TGTGCCAGCAGTGGTATTAAAGAGCAGTACTTC. Residues: CASSGIKEQYF.

The chain employs TRBV7-2 and TRBJ2-5, with D possibly matching TRBD2 (6 bases). In germline, CDR1 is SGHTA, CDR2 FQGNSA. The length of the CDR3 is 13 residues. V was pared by 2 bases and J by 5 bases, with 9 bases between. The CDR3 DNA reads TGTGCCAGCAGCTTATCTCGGGAGGAGACCCAGTACTTC. Translated: CASSLSREETQYF.

This clone showed up just once. The chain recombines TRBV6-1 with TRBJ2-3; a possible D gene is TRBD2 (6 bases). The CDR3 extends over 14 amino acids. V was pared by 6 bases and J by 5 bases, with 15 bases between. Germline assignment: CDR1 MNHNS and CDR2 SASEGT. The CDR3 sequence is CASSPGLPGDTQYF. The CDR3 region has the DNA TGTGCCAGCAGCCCGGGACTCCCAGGAGATACGCAGTATTTT.

This chain connects TRBV5-1 to TRBJ2-3; 8 positions agree with TRBD1. This CDR3 is built from 15 residues. CDR1 and CDR2 from the germline V gene are SGHRS and YFSETQ. Germline trimming cut 0 bases from V and 3 bases from J; bases unmatched to any gene: 3. The CDR3 region is CASSLAGTGTDTQYF. Written as DNA, the CDR3 is TGCGCCAGCAGCTTGGCGGGGACAGGAACAGATACGCAGTATTTT.

The chain uses TRBV29-1 and TRBJ2-1; 13 nucleotides agree with TRBD2. Germline V lookup: CDR1 SQVTM, CDR2 ANQGSEA. With 1 base clipped from V and 0 bases from J, the junction kept 3 bases outside the gene matches. The CDR3 has 17 amino acids. CDR3 nucleotides: TGCAGCGTTGAAGGTGGGACTAGCGGGATCTCCTACAATGAGCAGTTCTTC. Translated: CSVEGGTSGISYNEQFF.

The chain carries TRBV28 and TRBJ1-2; 7 bases are a match to TRBD1. V was clipped by 3 bases and J by 8 bases; unmatched bases: 6. The V gene's germline CDR1 is MDHEN and CDR2 SYDVKM. The CDR3 extends over 13 amino acids. CDR3 nucleotide sequence: TGTGCCAGCAGTTTGTTACAGGGGCGCGGCTACACCTTC. Protein: CASSLLQGRGYTF.

The genes are TRBV2 and TRBJ1-3; tentatively, D is TRBD1 (6 bases). V was shortened by 10 bases and J by 1 base, with 8 bases between the two germline ends. Germline V gene lookup returns CDR1 SNHLY and CDR2 FYNNEI. The CDR3 runs to 12 residues. The CDR3 here is CAITGSGNTIYF. CDR3 coding DNA: TGTGCCATTACAGGGTCTGGAAACACCATATATTTT.

This chain links TRBV27 with TRBJ1-5; D remains ambiguous. This CDR3 spans 14 amino acids. Trimming pared 2 bases from V and 11 bases from J, leaving 16 bases between. Germline-derived CDR1 and CDR2 are MNHEY and SMNVEV (reference sequence). The DNA of the CDR3 is TGTGCCAGCAGTTTAAAGTCCGTCGGGTCAGCCCAGCATTTT. Its translation is CASSLKSVGSAQHF.

This chain connects TRBV4-2 to TRBJ2-2; D gene ambiguous. Germline V lookup: CDR1 LGHNA, CDR2 YNFKEQ. The CDR3 runs 14 residues. Trimming took 4 bases from V and 5 from J, leaving 11 bases between them. The CDR3 loop reads CASSPPEETGELFF. CDR3 in DNA: TGTGCCAGCAGCCCCCCCGAGGAGACCGGGGAGCTGTTTTTT.

This chain connects TRBV14 to TRBJ1-2; D not resolved. Trimming took off 6 bases at V and 1 base at J, with 6 bases between the two ends. CDR3 length: 12 amino acids. Germline V CDR1 and CDR2: SGHDN, FVKESK. DNA of the CDR3: TGTGCCAGCAGGGGCCTTAACTATGGCTACACCTTC. This translates into CASRGLNYGYTF. Filled out from reference TRBV14 and TRBJ1-2, the complete variable domain reads EAGVTQFPSHSVIEKGQTVTLRCDPISGHDNLYWYRRVMGKEIKFLLHFVKESKQDESGMPNNRFLAERTGGTYSTLKVQPAELEDSGVYFCASRGLNYGYTFGSGTRLTVV.

The count of this clone is one. The chain recombines TRBV5-1 with TRBJ2-2, with 7 positions matching TRBD2. The CDR3 sequence is 12 residues long. J was trimmed by 3 bases and V by 7 bases; bases with no gene match: 0. Germline V lookup: CDR1 SGHRS, CDR2 YFSETQ. CDR3 bases: TGCGCCAGCGGGAGGGACACCGGGGAGCTGTTTTTT. Its translation is CASGRDTGELFF.

This chain links TRBV7-8 with TRBJ2-7; unclear D gene. The V end lost 1 base, the J end lost 10 bases, and 11 bases lay between the germline ends. The CDR3 sequence is 12 residues long. Germline V gene data show CDR1 as SGHVS and CDR2 as FQNEAQ. The CDR3 nucleotides read TGTGCCAGCAGCTTAGATGGGCCAGCTCAGTACTTC. This encodes CASSLDGPAQYF.

This chain joins TRBV6-6 and TRBJ1-1, with no clear D. With 6 bases removed from V and 6 bases from J, the gap between germline ends came to 20 bases. CDR1 and CDR2 (germline): MNHNY, SVGAGI (reference sequence). CDR3 length equals 15 residues. This chain's CDR3 is CASRSSGITSPEAFF. CDR3 nucleotides: TGTGCCAGCAGAAGCTCCGGGATAACATCTCCTGAAGCTTTCTTT.